The 19 T cell receptor beta chains listed next were all sequenced from one sample in a study of vaccination effects on CD4 cells after COVID-19. Sequencing followed a ViraFEST assay step that expanded antigen-specific CD4+ T cells with viral peptide pools. Culture lasted roughly 9 days before CD4+ T cell isolation. BNT162b2 vaccine or mRNA-1273 vaccine was given to participants in two doses. These receptors lack a known antigen. Assay: immunoSEQ multiplex PCR; the TCRdb copy retains only in-frame clones and omits some. The table records 20,000 to 30,000 clones, 60% to 80% of them present only once. The sample consisted of CD4+ T cells from PBMCs cultured with HCoV-NL63 spike peptides, taken after COVID-19 vaccination. The source of these receptors is a human donor who received a COVID-19 vaccine.

This chain links TRBV7-9 with TRBJ1-1; no definite D call. The CDR3 contains 13 residues. V lost 5 bases and J lost 5, with 12 bases in between. Germline CDR1 reads SEHNR; CDR2 reads FQNEAQ (reference sequence). CDR3 DNA: TGTGCCAGCAGCCCGGAGATGGGGACTGAAGCTTTCTTT. Translation gives CASSPEMGTEAFF.

The chain joins TRBV15 to TRBJ1-4, with D unclear. V lost 1 base, J lost 8 bases, and 14 bases lay in between. The CDR3 spans 15 residues. Germline CDR1 LNHNV, CDR2 YYDKDF (reference sequence). CDR3 in amino acids: CATSRVGGSGEKLFF. The CDR3 nucleotides read TGTGCCACCAGCAGAGTGGGAGGATCGGGGGAAAAACTGTTTTTT. The full variable domain, its missing parts supplied by reference TRBV15 and TRBJ1-4, is DAMVIQNPRYQVTQFGKPVTLSCSQTLNHNVMYWYQQKSSQAPKLLFHYYDKDFNNEADTPDNFQSRRPNTSFCFLDIRSPGLGDTAMYLCATSRVGGSGEKLFFGSGTQLSVL.

The chain joins TRBV11-2 to TRBJ2-5; TRBD1 might be the D (6 bases). Trimming shortened V by 5 bases and J by 4 bases, and 14 bases separated the two germline ends. Germline V CDR1 and CDR2: SGHAT, FQNNGV. There are 14 residues in the CDR3. The CDR3 here is CASSTGPRGETQYF. The CDR3 nucleotides are TGTGCCAGCAGCACCGGGCCCAGGGGAGAGACCCAGTACTTC.

The chain has TRBV9 and TRBJ2-1, with TRBD2 matching over 8 bases. Trimming removed 5 bases from V and 6 bases from J; junction bases left unmatched: 16. Germline-derived CDR1 and CDR2 are SGDLS and YYNGEE. The CDR3 is 17 residues long. CDR3 sequence: CASSPRVAGTSVNEQFF. CDR3 sequence (DNA): TGTGCCAGCAGTCCACGGGTAGCGGGAACTTCTGTCAATGAGCAGTTCTTC.

The rearrangement joins TRBV10-3 to TRBJ1-2; unclear D gene. V lost 3 bases to trimming and J lost 7 bases, with 15 bases between them. This CDR3 spans 14 amino acids. Germline loops: CDR1 ENHRY, CDR2 SYGVKD. Here the CDR3 DNA reads TGTGCCATCAGTGATCTCGGCGCTTACGGTGGCTACACCTTC. Its translation is CAISDLGAYGGYTF.

The chain has TRBV7-2 and TRBJ2-1; D ambiguous. Trimming removed 1 base at V and 4 bases at J, with 5 bases between. The CDR3 has 13 residues. Per the germline V gene, CDR1 is SGHTA and CDR2 is FQGNSA. CDR3 sequence reads: CASSLGPYNEQFF. CDR3 coding DNA: TGTGCCAGCAGCTTAGGGCCGTACAATGAGCAGTTCTTC.

In this sample, this clone turned up a few times. The chain links TRBV28 to TRBJ1-3; no firm D call. V was cut by 6 bases and J by 0 bases, with 12 bases left in between. Germline CDR1 MDHEN, CDR2 SYDVKM. This CDR3 has 15 residues. The CDR3 DNA sequence: TGTGCCAGCAGAATAGGAACAAGCTCTGGAAACACCATATATTTT. Its protein product is CASRIGTSSGNTIYF.

J is TRBJ1-1 and V is TRBV9, with no clear D. V shed 4 bases and J shed 11 bases, with 6 bases lying between them. The CDR3 length is 9 residues. Per germline, CDR1 SGDLS and CDR2 YYNGEE. As DNA, the CDR3 is TGTGCCAGCAGCCCCGACGCTTTCTTT. Encoded protein: CASSPDAFF.

This clone has just a few counts. The chain combines TRBV4-3 with TRBJ1-2; 12 bases match TRBD1. Unmatched junction bases numbered 7, after V lost 1 base and J lost 7 bases. The germline gives CDR1 LGHNA, CDR2 YSLEER. The CDR3 runs 16 residues. CDR3 protein: CASSQVRGQGALGYTF. The CDR3 bases are TGCGCCAGCAGCCAAGTAAGGGGACAGGGGGCGCTTGGCTACACCTTC.

The chain carries TRBV28 and TRBJ1-2, with D perhaps matching TRBD1 (5 bases). Trimming took 5 bases from V and 3 from J, leaving 7 bases between them. The CDR3 has 12 residues. Germline CDR1 reads MDHEN; CDR2 reads SYDVKM. CDR3 region: CASSQGDYGYTF. The CDR3 region has the DNA TGTGCCAGCAGTCAGGGAGACTATGGCTACACCTTC.

This clone came up once. This chain connects TRBV25-1 to TRBJ1-2; TRBD1 agrees at 9 bases. This CDR3 region has 15 residues. The germline CDR1 and CDR2 sequences are MGHDK and SYGVNS. With 5 bases clipped from V and 7 bases from J, the junction kept 11 bases outside the gene matches. As DNA, the CDR3 is TGTGCCAGCAGTCCCCGGGACAGGGAGAGAGCTGGCTACACCTTC. It encodes CASSPRDRERAGYTF.

This rearrangement joins TRBV19 to TRBJ2-3; tentatively, D is TRBD1 or TRBD2 (5 bases each). The germline gives CDR1 LNHDA, CDR2 SQIVND (reference sequence). Trimming cost V 9 bases and J 6 bases, with 19 bases left between them. This CDR3 contains 14 residues. The CDR3 here is CASWPGEGLDTQYF. The CDR3 DNA follows: TGTGCCAGCTGGCCCGGAGAGGGGTTGGATACGCAGTATTTT.

The chain employs TRBV7-2 and TRBJ1-2, with D maybe TRBD1 (6 bases). Looked up from germline, CDR1 is SGHTA and CDR2 is FQGNSA. The length of the CDR3 is 16 residues. The V and J ends lost 4 bases and 1 base respectively, with 16 bases between them. CDR3 sequence (DNA): TGTGCCAGCAGCTCACAAGGGGGGGCTTTTAACTATGGCTACACCTTC. This translates into CASSSQGGAFNYGYTF.

The gene calls are TRBV27 and TRBJ1-3; 7 bases agree with TRBD1. The CDR3 runs to 14 residues. The V gene's germline CDR1 is MNHEY and CDR2 SMNVEV (reference sequence). With 8 bases clipped from V and 4 bases from J, the junction kept 8 bases outside the gene matches. Here the CDR3 DNA reads TGTGCCAGCCGTGCAGGGGGATCCGGAAACACCATATATTTT. This translates into CASRAGGSGNTIYF.

The chain is built from TRBV2 and TRBJ2-7, with D perhaps matching TRBD1 or TRBD2 (5 bases each). Per germline, CDR1 SNHLY and CDR2 FYNNEI. This CDR3 is 14 amino acids long. V lost 1 base to trimming and J lost 4 bases, with 11 bases between them. In nucleotides, the CDR3 is TGTGCCAGCAGTGAAGGTGTGGGGGAATACGAGCAGTACTTC. The encoded protein is CASSEGVGEYEQYF.

The chain uses TRBV4-1 and TRBJ1-4, with D tentatively TRBD1 (5 bases). The CDR3 covers 15 residues. Germline CDR1 MGHRA, CDR2 YSYEKL. Trimming stripped 8 bases from V and 8 bases from J, with 21 bases between. CDR3 nucleotide sequence: TGCGCCAGCCAGGGAGGGCCCACGCAGACGGAAAAACTGTTTTTT. Its protein is CASQGGPTQTEKLFF.

The V call is TRBV5-4, the J call TRBJ2-5; TRBD2 aligns across 10 bases. V gave up 0 bases and J gave up 2 bases; unmatched junction bases: 10. The CDR3 is 18 residues long. Germline loops: CDR1 SGHNT, CDR2 YYREEE (reference sequence). The CDR3 nucleotides are TGTGCCAGCAGCTTGGCCGGGACTAGCGCCCTTACACAAGAGACCCAGTACTTC. Its translation is CASSLAGTSALTQETQYF. Together with reference TRBV5-4 and TRBJ2-5, the CDR3 gives the full variable domain: ETGVTQSPTHLIKTRGQQVTLRCSSQSGHNTVSWYQQALGQGPQFIFQYYREEENGRGNFPPRFSGLQFPNYSSELNVNALELDDSALYLCASSLAGTSALTQETQYFGPGTRLLVL.

The chain couples TRBV6-2 or TRBV6-3 to TRBJ2-1, with a weak D call TRBD2 (7 bases). V lost 5 bases and J 6 bases, leaving 20 bases between the germline ends. The CDR3 is made up of 16 amino acids. The germline V gene encodes CDR1 MNHEY and CDR2 SVGEGT. CDR3 loop: CASSPFGGGPSNEQFF. The DNA of the CDR3 is TGTGCCAGCAGTCCCTTTGGCGGGGGCCCCTCCAATGAGCAGTTCTTC.

CDR3 sequence: CASTRTGGNTEAFF. DNA for the CDR3: TGTGCCAGCACGAGGACAGGAGGGAACACTGAAGCTTTCTTT. The chain is built from TRBV2 and TRBJ1-1, with 7 bases that match TRBD1. The junction had 6 bases not matched to a gene; V was cut back by 7 bases and J by 1 base. The CDR3 sequence is 14 residues long. The germline CDR1 and CDR2 sequences are SNHLY and FYNNEI.